This TCR beta chain was identified in a study of cytomegalovirus exposure and HLA in healthy donors. Measured with immunoSEQ multiplex PCR; TCRdb has only the in-frame clones, and not every one. Here the sample spans about 270,000 clones, 65% to 90% being singletons. The germline gives CDR1 WNHNN, CDR2 SYGVQD (reference sequence). J gave up 10 bases and V 0 bases, and 7 bases lay outside the gene matches. This CDR3 comprises 15 residues. Sequenced: PBMCs. The sequence derives from a woman younger than 35 in good health and CMV-seronegative. V is TRBV10-1 and J is TRBJ2-2; 8 nucleotides line up with TRBD1. CDR3 DNA: TGCGCCAGCAGTGAGTCGACTCAGGGGGCCGCGGAGCTGTTTTTT. Residues: CASSESTQGAAELFF.